Described below is a single TCR beta chain sequence and its context. Its antigen is unknown. The CDR3 is 15 amino acids. Germline loops: CDR1 MNHNS, CDR2 SASEGT. This entry is derived from a study of monozygotic twins with inflammatory bowel disease. Study-wide points: Whether twins were concordant or discordant made no difference to repertoire similarity, possibly from limited power. Researchers report that IBD patients shared fewer clonotypes with others than healthy twins, especially amid disease activity. It was in IBD patients that TCRbeta diversity (inverse Simpson) was lower than in healthy co-twins.

A 6-nucleotide sample barcode was carried by the UMIs, which template switching added. No DNA is given; TCRdb re-called the 5' RACE reads and lists each CDR3 protein once. This table lists 110,000 to 150,000 distinct CDR3 sequences. J is TRBJ2-4 and V is TRBV6-1; checking the TCRdb D call of TRBD1 is not possible without DNA. This receptor was obtained from a human donor with ulcerative colitis or Crohn's disease, or a healthy co-twin of an affected twin (not recorded which). Sequences were obtained from blood. CDR3 sequence: CASSIRDRGLDIQYF.